These T cell receptor beta chains were read from a single sample in a study of OX40 agonist ivuxolimab in advanced cancers. The assay was immunoSEQ multiplex PCR, and TCRdb's table has in-frame clones only and misses some. The table shows tens of thousands of clones, with around nine tenths occurring only once. This sample comprised CD4+ or CD8+ T cells sorted from blood, obtained in a trial of the OX40 agonist ivuxolimab. The receptors derive from an adult with an advanced solid tumor such as melanoma, head and neck, liver or kidney cancer. CDR3s include the opening cysteine and the closing phenylalanine or tryptophan. The D gene is left open where the match is weak. Part of the rows lack a size; the others show once, few, many or a class for expanded clones.

D gene: -; J gene: TRBJ1-5; V gene: TRBV2; clone size: -; CDR3 length: 12; CDR3 DNA: TGTGCCAGCGCCCTTCTCGGTCAGCCCCAGCATTTT; CDR3 protein: CASALLGQPQHF
D gene: -; J gene: TRBJ2-7; V gene: TRBV30; clone size: -; CDR3 length: 13; CDR3 DNA: TGTGCCTGGAGTGTGACACCGATCTACGAGCAGTACTTC; CDR3 protein: CAWSVTPIYEQYF
D gene: -; J gene: TRBJ2-5; V gene: TRBV5-1; clone size: -; CDR3 length: 16; CDR3 DNA: TGCGCCAGCAGCACCGGGGCCTTACAGACCCAAGAGACCCAGTACTTC; CDR3 protein: CASSTGALQTQETQYF
D gene: TRBD2; J gene: TRBJ2-7; V gene: TRBV11-3; clone size: -; CDR3 length: 14; CDR3 DNA: TGTGCCAGCAGCCAAGCCGCGGGAGCCTACGAGCAGTACTTC; CDR3 protein: CASSQAAGAYEQYF
D gene: TRBD1; J gene: TRBJ1-5; V gene: TRBV19; clone size: -; CDR3 length: 14; CDR3 DNA: TGTGCCAGTAGTGCGGGACAGCCAAATCAGCCCCAGCATTTT; CDR3 protein: CASSAGQPNQPQHF
D gene: -; J gene: TRBJ2-2; V gene: TRBV6-5; clone size: -; CDR3 length: 15; CDR3 DNA: TGTGCCAGCAGTTTAGGTGTGGCGAACACCGGGGAGCTGTTTTTT; CDR3 protein: CASSLGVANTGELFF
D gene: -; J gene: TRBJ2-3; V gene: TRBV11-2; clone size: -; CDR3 length: 17; CDR3 DNA: TGTGCCAGCAGCCGAGTGGAGGGCATTACTAGCACAGATACGCAGTATTTT; CDR3 protein: CASSRVEGITSTDTQYF
D gene: -; J gene: TRBJ2-7; V gene: TRBV28; clone size: -; CDR3 length: 13; CDR3 DNA: TGTGCCAGCAGTAGGGGGAATACCTACGAGCAGTACTTC; CDR3 protein: CASSRGNTYEQYF
D gene: TRBD2; J gene: TRBJ2-7; V gene: TRBV14; clone size: -; CDR3 length: 17; CDR3 DNA: TGTGCCAGCAGCCCCCTTCCCAAGCGGGAGGTGAGGTATGAGCAGTACTTC; CDR3 protein: CASSPLPKREVRYEQYF
D gene: -; J gene: TRBJ2-3; V gene: TRBV9; clone size: -; CDR3 length: 15; CDR3 DNA: TGTGCCAGCAGCAGCTGGGGTAGCGGCACAGATACGCAGTATTTT; CDR3 protein: CASSSWGSGTDTQYF
D gene: TRBD2; J gene: TRBJ2-3; V gene: TRBV19; clone size: -; CDR3 length: 15; CDR3 DNA: TGTGCCAGCGGAGGGACTAGCGTTCGAGCAGATACGCAGTATTTT; CDR3 protein: CASGGTSVRADTQYF
D gene: TRBD2; J gene: TRBJ2-7; V gene: TRBV9; clone size: -; CDR3 length: 14; CDR3 DNA: TGTGCCAGCAGCGTAGAGGCGGGAGCCTACGAGCAGTACTTC; CDR3 protein: CASSVEAGAYEQYF
D gene: TRBD2; J gene: TRBJ2-3; V gene: TRBV28; clone size: -; CDR3 length: 15; CDR3 DNA: TGTGCCAGCAGTCTCGTAGCGGGTGGCACAGATACGCAGTATTTT; CDR3 protein: CASSLVAGGTDTQYF
D gene: -; J gene: TRBJ2-7; V gene: TRBV18; clone size: -; CDR3 length: 13; CDR3 DNA: TGTGCCAGCTCAACCCAGAGATCCTACGAGCAGTACTTC; CDR3 protein: CASSTQRSYEQYF
D gene: TRBD1; J gene: TRBJ2-7; V gene: TRBV28; clone size: -; CDR3 length: 18; CDR3 DNA: TGTGCCAGCAGTTACCGGGGACAGGGAATATGGTTGGGCTACGAGCAGTACTTC; CDR3 protein: CASSYRGQGIWLGYEQYF
D gene: -; J gene: TRBJ2-2; V gene: TRBV7-2; clone size: -; CDR3 length: 14; CDR3 DNA: TGTGCCAGCAGCTTGGGACAGCGGGTCGGGGAGCTGTTTTTT; CDR3 protein: CASSLGQRVGELFF
D gene: TRBD2; J gene: TRBJ2-3; V gene: TRBV19; clone size: -; CDR3 length: 16; CDR3 DNA: TGTGCCAGTAGCCTCGGACTAGCGGGAGGCGCAGATACGCAGTATTTT; CDR3 protein: CASSLGLAGGADTQYF
D gene: TRBD1; J gene: TRBJ1-5; V gene: TRBV19; clone size: -; CDR3 length: 15; CDR3 DNA: TGTGCCAGTAGTGGGACAGGGGGCGGTGGCCAGCCCCAGCATTTT; CDR3 protein: CASSGTGGGGQPQHF
D gene: -; J gene: TRBJ2-5; V gene: TRBV6-1; clone size: -; CDR3 length: 14; CDR3 DNA: TGTGCCAGCCAGCCTAGGGGTGGTCGGGAGACCCAGTACTTC; CDR3 protein: CASQPRGGRETQYF
D gene: -; J gene: TRBJ1-4; V gene: TRBV9; clone size: -; CDR3 length: 15; CDR3 DNA: TGTGCCAGCAGCTCAGGAGTTGCAACTAATGAAAAACTGTTTTTT; CDR3 protein: CASSSGVATNEKLFF
D gene: -; J gene: TRBJ2-7; V gene: TRBV11-3; clone size: -; CDR3 length: 13; CDR3 DNA: TGTGCCAGCAGCTTAGGGGATCCATACGAGCAGTACTTC; CDR3 protein: CASSLGDPYEQYF
D gene: TRBD1; J gene: TRBJ1-6; V gene: TRBV27; clone size: -; CDR3 length: 15; CDR3 DNA: TGTGCCAGCAGTTTTGGGACAGTCCTAAATTCACCCCTCCACTTT; CDR3 protein: CASSFGTVLNSPLHF
D gene: TRBD2; J gene: TRBJ2-7; V gene: TRBV2; clone size: medium-sized; CDR3 length: 13; CDR3 DNA: TGTGCCAGCAGTGGGGGACTAGCGGGTGAGCAGTACTTC; CDR3 protein: CASSGGLAGEQYF
D gene: -; J gene: TRBJ2-3; V gene: TRBV6-5; clone size: -; CDR3 length: 15; CDR3 DNA: TGTGCCAGCAGTTACTCGAGGGCGAGCACAGATACGCAGTATTTT; CDR3 protein: CASSYSRASTDTQYF
D gene: TRBD1; J gene: TRBJ1-3; V gene: TRBV10-3; clone size: once; CDR3 length: 16; CDR3 DNA: TGTGCCATCAGTGAGAGCCGGGACAGCTCTGGAAACACCATATATTTT; CDR3 protein: CAISESRDSSGNTIYF
D gene: -; J gene: TRBJ2-7; V gene: TRBV11-2; clone size: -; CDR3 length: 16; CDR3 DNA: TGTGCCAGCAGCGTCACGACCGGGACTCCATCCTACGAGCAGTACTTC; CDR3 protein: CASSVTTGTPSYEQYF
D gene: -; J gene: TRBJ2-5; V gene: TRBV5-1; clone size: -; CDR3 length: 15; CDR3 DNA: TGCGCCAGCAGCTTAGCGGGACAGGACCAAGAGACCCAATACTTC; CDR3 protein: CASSLAGQDQETQYF
D gene: -; J gene: TRBJ2-5; V gene: TRBV28; clone size: -; CDR3 length: 16; CDR3 DNA: TGTGCCAGCAGTTCCCCTGGGCTATTCGCCCAAGAGACCCAGTACTTC; CDR3 protein: CASSSPGLFAQETQYF
D gene: -; J gene: TRBJ1-1; V gene: TRBV7-9; clone size: -; CDR3 length: 12; CDR3 DNA: TGTGCCAGCAGCAAGACCCCTCTAGGAGCTTTCTTT; CDR3 protein: CASSKTPLGAFF
D gene: TRBD1; J gene: TRBJ2-3; V gene: TRBV2; clone size: once; CDR3 length: 15; CDR3 DNA: TGTGCCACCCAACCGGGACAGGGGGTAACAGATACGCAGTATTTT; CDR3 protein: CATQPGQGVTDTQYF
D gene: -; J gene: TRBJ2-7; V gene: TRBV10-2; clone size: -; CDR3 length: 12; CDR3 DNA: TGCGCCAGCCATGGGACCCGGTGGGGGCAGTACTTC; CDR3 protein: CASHGTRWGQYF
D gene: TRBD2; J gene: TRBJ2-7; V gene: TRBV11-3; clone size: -; CDR3 length: 14; CDR3 DNA: TGTGCCAGCAGCTTAGAGGGAGGGTCCAACGAGCAGTACTTC; CDR3 protein: CASSLEGGSNEQYF
D gene: -; J gene: TRBJ2-2; V gene: TRBV7-9; clone size: -; CDR3 length: 14; CDR3 DNA: TGTGCCAGCAGTTGGGGCCCTACGACCGGGGAGCTGTTTTTT; CDR3 protein: CASSWGPTTGELFF
D gene: TRBD1; J gene: TRBJ2-7; V gene: TRBV19; clone size: -; CDR3 length: 16; CDR3 DNA: TGTGCCAGTAGTATGTCACCCGGACAGGGGATAGGGGAGCAGTACTTC; CDR3 protein: CASSMSPGQGIGEQYF
D gene: TRBD2; J gene: TRBJ2-7; V gene: TRBV10-3; clone size: -; CDR3 length: 18; CDR3 DNA: TGTGCCATCAGTGAGTCCTTGGGACTAGCGGGAGGGCTCTACGAGCAGTACTTC; CDR3 protein: CAISESLGLAGGLYEQYF
D gene: -; J gene: TRBJ2-3; V gene: TRBV10-3; clone size: -; CDR3 length: 14; CDR3 DNA: TGTGCCATCAGGGAGCGACTTAGCACAGATACGCAGTATTTT; CDR3 protein: CAIRERLSTDTQYF
D gene: TRBD1; J gene: TRBJ2-5; V gene: TRBV5-1; clone size: -; CDR3 length: 16; CDR3 DNA: TGCGCCAGCAGCACCGGGACAGTCACTTACCAAGAGACCCAGTACTTC; CDR3 protein: CASSTGTVTYQETQYF
D gene: -; J gene: TRBJ2-5; V gene: TRBV10-1; clone size: -; CDR3 length: 13; CDR3 DNA: TGCGCCAGCAGTCGACAGGTCCAAGAGACCCAGTACTTC; CDR3 protein: CASSRQVQETQYF